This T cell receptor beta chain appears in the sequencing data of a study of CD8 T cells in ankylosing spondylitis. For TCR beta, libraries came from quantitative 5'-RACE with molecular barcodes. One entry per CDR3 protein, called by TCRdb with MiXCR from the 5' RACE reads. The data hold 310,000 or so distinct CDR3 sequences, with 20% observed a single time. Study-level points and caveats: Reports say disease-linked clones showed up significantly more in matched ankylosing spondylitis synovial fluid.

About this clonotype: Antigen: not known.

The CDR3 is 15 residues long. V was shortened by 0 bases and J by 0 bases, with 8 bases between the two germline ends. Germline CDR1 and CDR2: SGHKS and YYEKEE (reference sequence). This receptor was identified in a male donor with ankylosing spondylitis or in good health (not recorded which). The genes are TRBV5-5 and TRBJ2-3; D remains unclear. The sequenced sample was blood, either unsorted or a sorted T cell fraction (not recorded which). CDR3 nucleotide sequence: TGTGCCAGCAGCTTGGTGGCATTTAGCACAGATACGCAGTATTTT. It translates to CASSLVAFSTDTQYF.